These 10 T cell receptor beta chains came from one sample sequenced in a study of Ad26.COV2.S vaccination and SARS-CoV-2 variants. Treatment indicated: roughly 18 received Ad26.COV2.S at low or high dose, single or two shots; several received placebo; per-sample allocation not given. Sample collection was performed on day 63 after the first vaccine or placebo injection. Measured with immunoSEQ multiplex PCR; TCRdb has only the in-frame clones, and not every one. This repertoire shows about 680,000 clones, more than 70% found once; its top ten account for about 1.5%. Material: peripheral blood, obtained in a trial of Ad26.COV2.S vaccine versus placebo. The receptors were gathered from a person aged 18-60 years who received the Ad26.COV2.S COVID-19 vaccine or a placebo.

The rearrangement links TRBV9 to TRBJ1-1; unclear D gene. Germline-derived CDR1 and CDR2 are SGDLS and YYNGEE. This CDR3 region has 14 residues. Trimming removed 2 bases from V and 4 bases from J, with 12 bases in between. Here the CDR3 reads CASSVGPGSTEAFF. CDR3 DNA sequence: TGTGCCAGCAGCGTGGGCCCCGGCTCCACTGAAGCTTTCTTT.

This clone was seen just once. The gene calls are TRBV7-2 and TRBJ2-4; D may correspond to TRBD1 or TRBD2 (6 bases each). This CDR3 contains 15 residues. Germline values: CDR1 SGHTA, CDR2 FQGNSA. V gave up 2 bases and J gave up 4 bases, with 12 bases separating them. CDR3 sequence (DNA): TGTGCCAGCAGCTTAACAGGGACTTCGAAAAACATTCAGTACTTC. Translation: CASSLTGTSKNIQYF.

The chain is built from TRBV13 and TRBJ2-1, with D perhaps TRBD2 (5 bases). Germline V lookup: CDR1 PRHDT, CDR2 FYEKMQ (reference sequence). The CDR3 is made up of 17 amino acids. The V and J ends lost 5 bases and 0 bases respectively, with 17 bases between them. The DNA of the CDR3 is TGTGCCAGCAGCAACACTGGCGGCGGGCTCTCCTACAATGAGCAGTTCTTC. Translating gives CASSNTGGGLSYNEQFF.

The gene calls are TRBV11-3 and TRBJ2-1; D ambiguous. This CDR3 is 16 amino acids long. V dropped 1 base and J dropped 0 bases, with 10 bases sitting between them. From germline, CDR1 is SGHNT and CDR2 YENEEA. CDR3 DNA sequence: TGTGCCAGCAGCTTAGTAGGCACCAGCTCCTACAATGAGCAGTTCTTC. It specifies CASSLVGTSSYNEQFF.

This clone was observed a single time. The chain has TRBV7-3 and TRBJ1-1; D gene unclear. V was shortened by 1 base and J by 2 bases, with 11 bases between the two germline ends. The CDR3 totals 15 residues. The V gene's germline CDR1 is SGHTA and CDR2 FQGTGA. The CDR3 here is CASSLNPQSNTEAFF. As DNA, the CDR3 is TGTGCCAGCAGCTTAAATCCTCAAAGTAACACTGAAGCTTTCTTT.

DNA for the CDR3: TGTGCCCTCGAAAGGGGGGAGTCCTACGAGCAGTACTTC. This codes for CALERGESYEQYF. The chain combines TRBV6-5 with TRBJ2-7; D may correspond to TRBD1 or TRBD2 (6 bases each). Trimming removed 11 bases from V and 1 base from J, with 15 bases in between. Germline V gene sequence: CDR1 MNHEY, CDR2 SVGAGI. The CDR3 has 13 residues.

V and J are TRBV6-5 and TRBJ2-5; 15 bases match TRBD2. CDR3 length equals 14 residues. V shed 6 bases and J 5 bases; nucleotides not matched to a gene: 1. Germline V gene sequence: CDR1 MNHEY, CDR2 SVGAGI. The CDR3 sequence is CASRGLAGGETQYF. In nucleotides, the CDR3 is TGTGCCAGCAGGGGACTAGCGGGAGGCGAGACCCAGTACTTC.

The rearrangement uses TRBV10-3 and TRBJ2-3, with TRBD2 identical over 10 bases. From germline, CDR1 is ENHRY and CDR2 SYGVKD. The CDR3 has 15 residues. After removal of 2 bases from V and 2 bases from J, the junction contained 1 base not matched to a gene. The DNA for the CDR3 is TGTGCCATCAGTGAGACTAGCGGGAACACAGATACGCAGTATTTT. Translation: CAISETSGNTDTQYF.

In DNA, the CDR3 is TGTGCCAGCAGCTTAAGACTAGCGGGAGTCTCGCCCACCTACGAGCAGTACTTC. This encodes CASSLRLAGVSPTYEQYF. The chain carries TRBV7-6 and TRBJ2-7; TRBD2 matches 12 bases. V shed 2 bases, J shed 2 bases, and the junction held 10 bases outside the gene matches. The length of the CDR3 is 18 residues. The V gene's germline CDR1 is SGHVS and CDR2 FNYEAQ.

There are many counts of this clone. The J gene is TRBJ2-7, the V gene TRBV7-9; 9 positions match TRBD1. This CDR3 has 15 amino acids. J was trimmed by 5 bases and V by 7 bases; bases with no gene match: 12. The V gene's germline CDR1 is SEHNR and CDR2 FQNEAQ (reference sequence). CDR3 region: CASTQEGTGRDEQYF. The CDR3 DNA sequence: TGTGCCAGCACCCAAGAGGGGACAGGGAGAGACGAGCAGTACTTC.